These 10 T cell receptor beta chains came from one sample sequenced in a study of early T cells in non-severe SARS-CoV-2 infection (dated by TCRdb to about 2021). The library was built by means of 5' RACE. The reads were generated on a NextSeq 500. Using fastp at Q25 and MiXCR, TCRdb reprocessed the public reads and kept productive beta chains. Every CDR3 protein is listed once, alongside the most common genes and DNA of its rows. The sample has roughly 30,000 distinct CDR3 sequences on record, 5.5% to 6% of them singletons. The ten largest make up around 13% of the sample. The sequenced material came from whole blood. The receptors were gathered from an adult who was a healthcare worker with PCR-confirmed SARS-CoV-2 infection or an uninfected control (not recorded which).

This clonotype was found many times. This sequence joins TRBV5-4 and TRBJ2-5; TRBD1 might be the D (7 bases). The V end was cut by 7 bases, the J end by 4 bases, with 20 bases between. The CDR3 sequence is 15 residues long. The V gene's germline CDR1 is SGHNT and CDR2 YYREEE (reference sequence). CDR3 nucleotide sequence: TGTGCCAGCCGGGAGAATACGGACAGGACAGAGACCCAGTACTTC. This translates into CASRENTDRTETQYF.

The sample holds many counts of this clonotype. The chain has TRBV28 and TRBJ2-2, with 7 bases lining up with TRBD1. CDR1 and CDR2 from the germline V gene are MDHEN and SYDVKM. The CDR3 sequence is 16 residues long. J lost 5 bases, V lost 5 bases, and 11 bases had no gene match. CDR3 sequence: CASSIQQGRVTGELFF. In DNA, the CDR3 is TGTGCCAGCAGTATACAACAGGGGAGAGTGACCGGGGAGCTGTTTTTT.

This clonotype appeared a few times. This chain joins TRBV7-9 and TRBJ2-1; TRBD2 matches 12 bases. This CDR3 region has 17 residues. Germline V gene lookup returns CDR1 SEHNR and CDR2 FQNEAQ (reference sequence). V lost 2 bases, J lost 3 bases, and 5 bases stayed unmatched. The CDR3 bases are TGTGCCAGCAGCTTACTAGGACTAGCGGGAAGCTACAATGAGCAGTTCTTC. Encoded protein: CASSLLGLAGSYNEQFF.

This clonotype was seen many times. This rearrangement joins TRBV28 to TRBJ2-7, with TRBD1 as a possible D gene (5 bases). Germline loops: CDR1 MDHEN, CDR2 SYDVKM. The CDR3 has 13 residues. The germline V and J ends were trimmed by 7 bases and 0 bases, with 10 bases remaining between them. The CDR3 reads CASIQGSSYEQYF. CDR3 DNA: TGTGCCAGCATCCAGGGTAGCTCCTACGAGCAGTACTTC.

The table lists this clonotype with many counts. This sequence joins TRBV7-9 and TRBJ2-5, with D perhaps matching TRBD1 (6 bases). The germline gives CDR1 SEHNR, CDR2 FQNEAQ (reference sequence). CDR3 size: 14 residues. Deletions cut 4 bases from V and 2 bases from J, with 11 bases between. CDR3 coding DNA: TGTGCCAGCAGCTACCGGGACATACAAGAGACCCAGTACTTC. Its protein is CASSYRDIQETQYF.

With regard to this clonotype: With a much larger clone just one base away, this may be a read error. This chain joins TRBV5-1 and TRBJ2-1; the D call may be TRBD1 or TRBD2 (6 bases each). CDR1 is SGHRS, CDR2 YFSETQ, per germline. There are 15 residues in the CDR3. The CDR3 DNA reads TGCACCAGCAGCTTGGCTGGGGGGCCGAACAATGAGCAGTTCTTC. This gives the protein CTSSLAGGPNNEQFF.

The chain couples TRBV7-8 to TRBJ2-7; tentative D call: TRBD1 (6 bases). The V end was cut by 3 bases, the J end by 6 bases, with 12 bases between. From germline, CDR1 is SGHVS and CDR2 FQNEAQ. The CDR3 has 13 amino acids. CDR3 sequence: CASSLTQGAEQYF. The CDR3 DNA reads as TGTGCCAGCAGCTTGACACAGGGAGCCGAGCAGTACTTC.

This clonotype was found many times. The rearrangement uses TRBV4-3 and TRBJ2-7; TRBD2 is a possible D gene (6 bases). Trimming cost V 8 bases and J 5 bases, with 19 bases left between them. The V gene's germline CDR1 is LGHNA and CDR2 YSLEER. The CDR3 sequence is 14 residues long. The CDR3 region is CASGPAREANEQYF. The CDR3 bases are TGCGCCAGCGGGCCCGCAAGGGAGGCCAACGAGCAGTACTTC.

This clonotype occurred many times. V gene TRBV20-1 combines with J gene TRBJ2-5; 8 bases agree with TRBD1. The CDR3 runs 13 residues. CDR1 is DFQATT and CDR2 is SNEGSKA in the germline V gene (reference sequence). Trimming removed 5 bases from V and 4 bases from J; junction bases left unmatched: 6. The CDR3 bases are TGCAGTGCTCCACAGGGGGTTGGAGAGACCCAGTACTTC. Translating it yields CSAPQGVGETQYF.

This clonotype came up a few times. The rearrangement joins TRBV5-1 to TRBJ2-5, with 7 bases that match TRBD1. Germline CDR1 SGHRS, CDR2 YFSETQ. With 7 bases clipped from V and 2 bases from J, the junction kept 11 bases outside the gene matches. This CDR3 is built from 15 residues. Written as DNA, the CDR3 is TGCGCCAGCGGGACGCCGGCAGGGGGACAAGAGACCCAGTACTTC. Translated: CASGTPAGGQETQYF.